These T cell receptor beta chains were read from a single sample in a study of shared clonotypes between healthy human individuals. Using immunoSEQ multiplex PCR, the repertoire was profiled, and TCRdb retains in-frame clones only, with some absent. In the table there are around 1 million clones, about three quarters of which are singletons. Sequences were obtained from memory CD4+ T cells sorted from blood. These receptors came from a man between 18 and 29 years old in good health. The CDR3 runs from the conserved cysteine through the conserved F or W. A D gene is named only where the DNA matches it firmly. Size tells how often a clone was seen (once, few, many) or the class of an expanded clone, and some rows leave it out.

abundance	d_gene	v_gene	j_gene	CDR3aa	CDR3nt
few	NA	TRBV5-1	TRBJ2-3	CASSTQTDTQYF	TGCGCCAGCAGCACCCAAACAGATACGCAGTATTTT
few	NA	TRBV18	TRBJ1-1	CASSPPSRENTEAFF	TGTGCCAGCTCACCACCGTCCAGGGAGAACACTGAAGCTTTCTTT
many	NA	TRBV5-1	TRBJ2-7	CASSLRVGEQYF	TGCGCCAGCAGCCTCAGGGTAGGTGAGCAGTACTTC
NA	NA	TRBV9	TRBJ2-3	CASSGPGTTDTQYF	TGTGCCAGCAGCGGACCCGGGACCACGGATACGCAGTATTTT
NA	NA	TRBV4-3	TRBJ1-2	CASSQEGQGGGGYTF	TGCGCCAGCAGCCAAGAAGGGCAGGGAGGTGGTGGCTACACCTTC
once	NA	TRBV27	TRBJ1-2	CASSFDRTRPGGYTF	TGTGCCAGCAGTTTTGACAGGACGAGACCAGGCGGCTACACCTTC
NA	NA	TRBV6-5	TRBJ1-1	CASSYVGGDTEAFF	TGTGCCAGCAGTTATGTGGGAGGAGACACTGAAGCTTTCTTT
NA	TRBD2	TRBV9	TRBJ2-1	CASSGGTSGVQGNEQFF	TGTGCCAGCAGCGGGGGGACTAGCGGGGTCCAAGGGAATGAGCAGTTCTTC
NA	TRBD1	TRBV6-5	TRBJ1-2	CASSTTGVNYGYTF	TGTGCCAGCAGTACGACAGGGGTAAACTATGGCTACACCTTC
NA	NA	TRBV23-1	TRBJ1-2	CAWYSGKTF	TGCGCCTGGTATTCGGGTAAAACCTTC
NA	NA	TRBV12-5	TRBJ1-6	CASGLDTNNSPLHF	TGTGCTAGTGGCCTGGACACGAATAATTCACCCCTCCACTTT
NA	TRBD1	TRBV2	TRBJ2-1	CASSGTGAYNEQFF	TGTGCCAGCAGTGGGACAGGGGCTTACAATGAGCAGTTCTTC
NA	NA	TRBV19	TRBJ1-4	CASREIQSTNEKLFF	TGTGCCAGTAGAGAGATCCAAAGCACTAATGAAAAACTGTTTTTT
few	NA	TRBV5-1	TRBJ2-6	CASSLEGPGANVLTF	TGCGCCAGCAGCTTGGAGGGGCCTGGGGCCAACGTCCTGACTTTC
NA	NA	TRBV19	TRBJ1-5	CASSIGAGQGNQPQHF	TGTGCCAGTAGTATAGGTGCAGGGCAAGGCAATCAGCCCCAGCATTTT
NA	NA	TRBV30	TRBJ1-3	CAWSETGYGNTIYF	TGTGCCTGGAGTGAAACAGGGTACGGAAACACCATATATTTT
NA	NA	TRBV9	TRBJ1-2	CASSVTGRETGSYGYTF	TGTGCCAGCAGCGTTACGGGACGCGAGACCGGCAGCTATGGCTACACCTTC
NA	TRBD2	TRBV5-4	TRBJ2-3	CASSPSTSGRAPGRDTQYF	TGTGCCAGCAGCCCCTCGACTAGCGGGAGGGCTCCCGGCCGGGATACGCAGTATTTT
NA	NA	TRBV11-1	TRBJ2-7	CASSLDGARAYEQYF	TGTGCCAGCAGCTTAGATGGGGCCAGGGCCTACGAGCAGTACTTC
NA	NA	TRBV7-2	TRBJ2-3	CASKREFSSTDTQYF	TGTGCCAGCAAACGGGAGTTTTCTAGCACAGATACGCAGTATTTT
NA	TRBD2	TRBV9	TRBJ2-2	CASSPTSGKAGELFF	TGTGCCAGCAGCCCAACTAGCGGGAAAGCCGGGGAGCTGTTTTTT
NA	TRBD2	TRBV7-9	TRBJ2-5	CASSLVIAGVETQYF	TGTGCCAGCAGCTTAGTAATAGCGGGAGTGGAGACCCAGTACTTC
NA	TRBD2	TRBV7-2	TRBJ2-5	CASSSTPAGGFRETQYF	TGTGCCAGCAGCTCCACCCCCGCGGGAGGTTTCCGTGAGACCCAGTACTTC
NA	NA	TRBV28	TRBJ2-7	CASSLPGPAPYEQYF	TGTGCCAGCAGTCTACCGGGACCAGCTCCGTACGAGCAGTACTTC
once	TRBD1	TRBV10-3	TRBJ1-2	CAIRTGENGYTF	TGTGCCATCAGGACAGGGGAAAATGGCTACACCTTC
NA	NA	TRBV18	TRBJ1-1	CASSLETGTEAFF	TGTGCCAGCTCTCTCGAAACGGGCACTGAAGCTTTCTTT
NA	NA	TRBV6-1	TRBJ2-3	CASSVSTDTQYF	TGTGCCAGCAGTGTATCCACAGATACGCAGTATTTT
NA	NA	TRBV2	TRBJ1-1	CASSGGRRNTEAFF	TGTGCCAGCAGTGGGGGCCGGAGGAACACTGAAGCTTTCTTT
NA	TRBD1	TRBV27	TRBJ2-7	CASSRGQGAYEQYF	TGTGCCAGCAGTAGGGGACAGGGCGCCTACGAGCAGTACTTC